The TCR beta chain described here comes from a study of blood T cell repertoires in COVID-19. Looking at the study overall: The United States, Italy and Spain were the sources of the acute and convalescent COVID-19 samples. PBMCs, B-cell-depleted T cells, or T cells were the source of the cDNA or gDNA that made up the material.

Germline CDR1 reads LGHNA; CDR2 reads YNFKEQ. The CDR3 totals 14 residues. Trimming cost V 6 bases and J 0 bases; bases outside gene matches: 2. As originally analysed: Counts of nucleated cells, estimated from reference gene primer amplification, were obtained. Assay used: immunoSEQ multiplex PCR; TCRdb lists only in-frame clones, some missing. Clonal size and the V and J genes are those of that table, whereas D and trimming came from the DNA. The sample lists roughly 260,000 clones, roughly 86% occurring once. Sample: peripheral blood. V gene TRBV4-2 combines with J gene TRBJ1-1, with TRBD1 matching over 9 bases. The TCR sequence derives from a woman aged 45-59 years with acute or convalescent COVID-19. CDR3 nucleotides: TGTGCCAGCAGTCGGGACAGGGTGAACACTGAAGCTTTCTTT. Translated, it gives CASSRDRVNTEAFF.